One and the same sample provided the 28 T cell receptor beta chains below, sequenced in a study of cytomegalovirus exposure and HLA in healthy donors. It was with 60 Vbeta and 13 Jbeta primers that the PCR ran. The data were produced by immunoSEQ multiplex PCR, yet TCRdb's version contains in-frame clones alone and is incomplete. The repertoire has some 98,000 clones, roughly three quarters of them found once; the top ten carry 1.4%. Source material: PBMCs. All receptors derive from a man in his forties in good health and CMV-seronegative.

The chain carries TRBV11-2 and TRBJ1-5; D gene ambiguous. V lost 0 bases and J 6 bases, leaving 12 bases between the germline ends. This CDR3 contains 15 residues. Germline V CDR1 and CDR2: SGHAT, FQNNGV. This CDR3 reads CASSLDSAAGQPQHF. The CDR3 region has the DNA TGTGCCAGCAGCTTAGATTCAGCAGCAGGTCAGCCCCAGCATTTT.

The chain links TRBV5-4 to TRBJ2-5; TRBD2 matches at 7 bases. The CDR3 is made up of 11 amino acids. Germline CDR1 reads SGHNT; CDR2 reads YYREEE (reference sequence). V gave up 4 bases and J gave up 8 bases; unmatched junction bases: 2. The CDR3 region is CASSGGGTQYF. The CDR3 coding sequence is TGTGCCAGCAGCGGGGGGGGAACCCAGTACTTC. The entire variable domain, with the rest obtained from reference TRBV5-4 and TRBJ2-5, is as follows: ETGVTQSPTHLIKTRGQQVTLRCSSQSGHNTVSWYQQALGQGPQFIFQYYREEENGRGNFPPRFSGLQFPNYSSELNVNALELDDSALYLCASSGGGTQYFGPGTRLLVL.

This sequence joins TRBV28 and TRBJ2-7; D is undetermined. Germline values: CDR1 MDHEN, CDR2 SYDVKM. This CDR3 is 11 amino acids long. Trimming removed 8 bases at V and 4 bases at J, with 9 bases between. This CDR3 is CASSTFYEQYF. The CDR3 DNA is TGTGCCAGCTCGACTTTTTACGAGCAGTACTTC.

V and J are TRBV4-3 and TRBJ2-3; 12 nucleotides line up with TRBD2. CDR3 length: 15 amino acids. J gave up 10 bases and V 4 bases, and 9 bases lay outside the gene matches. Germline V CDR1 and CDR2: LGHNA, YSLEER. The CDR3 DNA sequence: TGCGCCAGCAGCCTCAACACACTAGCGGGGGGCCCGCAGTATTTT. Encoded protein: CASSLNTLAGGPQYF.

About this clone: At one boundary the junction diverges from the germline segment, which might be a read error. V and J are TRBV6-5 and TRBJ1-6; D remains unclear. Germline values: CDR1 MNHEY, CDR2 SVGAGI. CDR3 length: 14 residues. CDR3 DNA sequence: TGTGCCACCAGTCAGGTCTCCTATAATTCACCCCTCCACTTT. It yields the protein CATSQVSYNSPLHF.

This sequence joins TRBV7-6 and TRBJ2-7; tentatively, D is TRBD2 (5 bases). Germline CDR1 is SGHVS and CDR2 is FNYEAQ. V was cut by 0 bases and J by 6 bases, with 9 bases left in between. There are 13 residues in the CDR3. This CDR3 reads CASSLARGPEQYF. CDR3 DNA: TGTGCCAGCAGCTTAGCGCGAGGGCCCGAGCAGTACTTC. The variable domain in full, with the rest retrieved from reference TRBV7-6 and TRBJ2-7, is GAGVSQSPRYKVTKRGQDVALRCDPISGHVSLYWYRQALGQGPEFLTYFNYEAQQDKSGLPNDRFSAERPEGSISTLTIQRTEQRDSAMYRCASSLARGPEQYFGPGTRLTVT.

This rearrangement joins TRBV19 to TRBJ2-3, with a weak D call TRBD1 (7 bases). Trimming removed 3 bases at V and 5 bases at J, with 12 bases between. The CDR3 spans 14 residues. The germline V gene has CDR1 LNHDA and CDR2 SQIVND (reference sequence). CDR3 sequence reads: CASSMEGAEDTQYF. The CDR3 nucleotides read TGTGCCAGTAGTATGGAGGGGGCGGAAGATACGCAGTATTTT.

The chain links TRBV30 to TRBJ1-6; maybe TRBD1 (5 bases). The V end lost 2 bases, the J end lost 5 bases, and 10 bases lay between the germline ends. The V gene's germline CDR1 is GTSNPN and CDR2 SVGIG (reference sequence). This CDR3 has 14 amino acids. CDR3: CAWSSQGHNSPLHF. The CDR3 region has the DNA TGTGCCTGGAGTTCGCAGGGCCATAATTCACCCCTCCACTTT.

This chain uses TRBV4-2 with TRBJ1-5; 7 bases are a match to TRBD1. Germline CDR1 LGHNA, CDR2 YNFKEQ. V shed 4 bases, J shed 3 bases, and the junction held 6 bases outside the gene matches. This CDR3 contains 15 residues. CDR3 nucleotides: TGTGCCAGCAGCCTAACAGGGGTTGTCAATCAGCCCCAGCATTTT. It is translated as CASSLTGVVNQPQHF.

This clone showed up just a few times. Written as DNA, the CDR3 is TGCAGCGTTGAAAGGCCAGCGGGGGATCAAGAGACCCAGTACTTC. Amino acids: CSVERPAGDQETQYF. V and J are TRBV29-1 and TRBJ2-5; the match to TRBD2 covers 8 bases. Losses at the gene ends were 2 bases for V and 2 bases for J; bases not matched to a gene: 7. The CDR3 sequence is 15 residues long. The germline CDR1 and CDR2 sequences are SQVTM and ANQGSEA. Drawing the rest from reference TRBV29-1 and TRBJ2-5, the complete variable domain is SAVISQKPSRDICQRGTSLTIQCQVDSQVTMMFWYRQQPGQSLTLIATANQGSEATYESGFVIDKFPISRPNLTFSTLTVSNMSPEDSSIYLCSVERPAGDQETQYFGPGTRLLVL.

The chain is built from TRBV7-9 and TRBJ2-7, with 7 bases fitting TRBD1. This CDR3 is built from 16 residues. Germline CDR1 reads SEHNR; CDR2 reads FQNEAQ (reference sequence). Trimming at V came to 5 bases and at J to 2 bases, leaving 12 bases not matched to a gene. The CDR3 sequence is CASSPGSTGVPYEQYF. In DNA, the CDR3 is TGTGCCAGCAGCCCAGGATCCACAGGGGTCCCCTACGAGCAGTACTTC.

This clone was detected once. This chain uses TRBV27 with TRBJ1-5; 9 nucleotides match TRBD1. V was pared by 4 bases and J by 6 bases, with 7 bases of the junction left unmatched. The CDR3 is 15 amino acids. Germline V gene data show CDR1 as MNHEY and CDR2 as SMNVEV (reference sequence). CDR3 loop: CASSSRDRVSQPQHF. The DNA of the CDR3 is TGTGCCAGCAGTTCCCGGGACAGGGTGAGTCAGCCCCAGCATTTT.

V and J are TRBV5-1 and TRBJ2-5; 7 bases align to TRBD2. The J call may not be correct, given that the DNA end is closer to TRBJ2-7. The CDR3 is 13 amino acids. Germline V lookup: CDR1 SGHRS, CDR2 YFSETQ. The CDR3 loop is CASSSREGYEQYF. The CDR3 nucleotides are TGCGCCAGCAGCTCGAGGGAGGGATACGAGCAGTACTTC.

The chain employs TRBV6-1 and TRBJ2-3; 8 positions match TRBD1. The CDR3 is made up of 14 amino acids. V shed 4 bases, J shed 4 bases, and the junction held 4 bases outside the gene matches. Germline CDR1 is MNHNS and CDR2 is SASEGT. The chain's CDR3 is CASSGRTGPDTQYF. CDR3 DNA: TGTGCCAGCAGTGGGAGGACAGGGCCAGATACGCAGTATTTT.

The CDR3 reads CAWKDPGTLSYEQYF. The DNA of the CDR3 is TGTGCCTGGAAGGACCCCGGGACACTCTCCTACGAGCAGTACTTC. This chain joins TRBV30 and TRBJ2-7, with D maybe TRBD1 (6 bases). V shed 4 bases and J shed 0 bases, with 16 bases lying between them. Germline values: CDR1 GTSNPN, CDR2 SVGIG (reference sequence). This CDR3 comprises 15 residues.

This clone was observed a single time. The genes are TRBV19 and TRBJ1-2; D might be TRBD1 (6 bases). Trimming left V 6 bases short and J 1 base short, with 15 bases between. The CDR3 has 15 residues. Looked up from germline, CDR1 is LNHDA and CDR2 is SQIVND (reference sequence). The CDR3 bases are TGTGCCAGTAGCCTAAGGACAGTCTTTAACTATGGCTACACCTTC. It is translated as CASSLRTVFNYGYTF.

This clone came up once. V usage is TRBV27 and J usage is TRBJ2-2; perhaps TRBD2 as D (5 bases). Germline V gene lookup returns CDR1 MNHEY and CDR2 SMNVEV (reference sequence). This CDR3 has 14 residues. V was clipped by 4 bases and J by 6 bases, with 12 bases between them. The CDR3 reads CASSSAGRAGELFF. The CDR3 DNA reads TGTGCCAGCAGTTCTGCGGGTCGCGCCGGGGAGCTGTTTTTT.

This rearrangement joins TRBV6-1 to TRBJ1-2, with 9 bases aligning to TRBD1. The CDR3 runs to 15 residues. Germline V gene data show CDR1 as MNHNS and CDR2 as SASEGT. J lost 2 bases, V lost 6 bases, and 7 bases had no gene match. The CDR3 loop is CASSPLGTGNYGYTF. The CDR3 DNA is TGTGCCAGCAGCCCACTGGGGACAGGGAACTATGGCTACACCTTC.

J is TRBJ2-1 and V is TRBV7-2, with 10 bases that match TRBD2. CDR3 length equals 19 residues. The ends lost 6 bases at V and 1 base at J; junction bases unmatched: 15. Germline V lookup: CDR1 SGHTA, CDR2 FQGNSA. Here the CDR3 reads CASSRSGTSGALSYNEQFF. The CDR3 coding sequence is TGTGCCAGCAGTCGTTCGGGCACTAGCGGGGCCCTTTCCTACAATGAGCAGTTCTTC.

V is TRBV28 and J is TRBJ1-3; no firm D call. The germline CDR1 and CDR2 sequences are MDHEN and SYDVKM. This CDR3 comprises 16 residues. Trimming took off 6 bases at V and 7 bases at J, with 22 bases between the two ends. The CDR3 region is CASSATLVTGANTIYF. CDR3 DNA sequence: TGTGCCAGCAGCGCTACCTTGGTTACGGGAGCTAACACCATATATTTT.

This clone was observed once. The gene calls are TRBV7-2 and TRBJ2-7; TRBD2 matches 11 bases. Germline loops: CDR1 SGHTA, CDR2 FQGNSA. V lost 0 bases and J lost 3; bases outside the gene matches: 4. This CDR3 has 16 residues. The CDR3 protein is CASSLATSGALYEQYF. The CDR3 DNA follows: TGTGCCAGCAGCTTAGCGACTAGCGGGGCCCTCTACGAGCAGTACTTC.

This clone was seen a few times. This chain links TRBV27 with TRBJ2-3, with D perhaps TRBD2 (6 bases). In germline, CDR1 is MNHEY, CDR2 SMNVEV (reference sequence). Trimming removed 7 bases from V and 1 base from J, with 15 bases in between. The CDR3 runs to 15 residues. CDR3: CASNRRREGTDTQYF. CDR3 bases: TGTGCCAGCAACCGTCGGAGGGAAGGCACAGATACGCAGTATTTT.

In DNA, the CDR3 is TGTGCCAGCAGACCGACAGTGATTTTCAATCAGCCCCAGCATTTT. It specifies CASRPTVIFNQPQHF. The chain has TRBV28 and TRBJ1-5, with TRBD1 as a possible D gene (5 bases). Trimming shortened V by 6 bases and J by 3 bases, and 15 bases separated the two germline ends. The length of the CDR3 is 15 residues. Germline V gene lookup returns CDR1 MDHEN and CDR2 SYDVKM.

The chain uses TRBV18 and TRBJ1-6, with 8 bases fitting TRBD1. This CDR3 contains 14 residues. V lost 3 bases, J lost 6 bases, and 1 base stayed unmatched. The germline gives CDR1 KGHSH, CDR2 LQKENI. The CDR3 coding sequence is TGTGCCAGCTCACCGGGACAGGTTAATTCACCCCTCCACTTT. This encodes CASSPGQVNSPLHF.

The V call is TRBV30, the J call TRBJ2-7; a possible D gene is TRBD1 (5 bases). This CDR3 has 16 amino acids. Trimming took off 4 bases at V and 4 bases at J, with 23 bases between the two ends. Germline V gene lookup returns CDR1 GTSNPN and CDR2 SVGIG (reference sequence). This CDR3 is CAWTKTRVPGVYEQYF. CDR3 in DNA: TGTGCCTGGACCAAAACCAGGGTACCGGGTGTATACGAGCAGTACTTC.

The chain joins TRBV19 to TRBJ1-1; D possibly corresponds to TRBD1 (6 bases). Germline assignment: CDR1 LNHDA and CDR2 SQIVND (reference sequence). This CDR3 spans 14 amino acids. Between the trimmed V and J ends, which lost 6 bases and 1 base, there was a span of 12 bases. The CDR3 loop is CASSHRVTNTEAFF. In DNA, the CDR3 is TGTGCCAGTAGCCACAGGGTCACGAACACTGAAGCTTTCTTT.

The chain recombines TRBV27 with TRBJ2-7; D uncertain. The germline gives CDR1 MNHEY, CDR2 SMNVEV (reference sequence). The V gene lost 0 bases and the J gene lost 3 bases, with 12 bases spanning the gap. The CDR3 is 15 amino acids. Here the CDR3 DNA reads TGTGCCAGCAGTTTATCCCCGGAGCTCCTCTACGAGCAGTACTTC. Its translation is CASSLSPELLYEQYF.

The chain is built from TRBV10-3 and TRBJ2-7, with D maybe TRBD1 (6 bases). CDR1 and CDR2 from the germline V gene are ENHRY and SYGVKD. V lost 10 bases and J lost 1, with 14 bases in between. The CDR3 has 13 residues. This CDR3 reads CATQTGPSYEQYF. The CDR3 DNA follows: TGTGCCACCCAGACAGGTCCGTCCTACGAGCAGTACTTC.